This TCR beta chain was observed in a study of regulatory T cells in long-lasting Graves disease. General study findings and limits: Peripheral blood was the sole material, not thyroid tissue. Persistent Graves' patients showed less TCR diversity than newly diagnosed patients showed.

The CDR3 is made up of 14 amino acids. From germline, CDR1 is LGHNT and CDR2 FRNRAP. Trimming cost V 4 bases and J 0 bases, with 7 bases left between them. Specified time point: persistent/refractory GD, antithyroid drugs over 5 years with positive TRAb. PBMCs provided the RNA from which the TCR library was made. Arm-PCR of CDR3 regions and iRepertoire HTBI primers were used to build TCR beta libraries. In the authors' methods: Gene usage covered 62 TRBV and more than twelve TRBJ segments. TCRdb re-analysed the multiplex PCR reads in MiXCR, keeping a single row per CDR3 protein. The V and J calls and clone size are TCRdb's, not the authors'. The table shows 420,000 or so distinct CDR3 sequences, with 23% occurring only once. For this clonotype: Its antigen is unidentified.

The chain has TRBV12-5 and TRBJ2-1; D ambiguous. The TCR originated in a female donor with Graves disease. Specimen: peripheral blood mononuclear cells (PBMCs), collected when the disease was refractory, from a patient treated with antithyroid drugs. The CDR3, as DNA: TGTGCTAGTGGTTCGGACCACTCCTACAATGAGCAGTTCTTC. It is translated as CASGSDHSYNEQFF.